The rows below give T cell receptor beta chains drawn from one sample of a study of shared clonotypes between healthy human individuals. Some clones are missing from TCRdb's copy, which holds only in-frame ones; the method was immunoSEQ multiplex PCR. The table includes roughly 500,000 clones, 60% to 80% detected once. The specimen sequenced was PBMCs. These TCRs come from a woman between 35 and 50 years old in good health. Some clones in this sample may be carry-over from other donors' samples. CDR3s include the opening cysteine and the closing phenylalanine or tryptophan. A D gene is named only where the DNA matches it firmly. Part of the rows lack a size; the others show once, few, many or a class for expanded clones.

D gene | J gene | clone size | V gene | CDR3 DNA | CDR3 protein
TRBD1 | TRBJ2-5 | NA | TRBV7-7 | TGTGCTAGCAGCTTGGGGACAGGGGATTTCACCCAGTACTTC | CASSLGTGDFTQYF
TRBD1 | TRBJ1-4 | NA | TRBV4-3 | TGCGCCAGCAGCCAAGATAGGGACAGGGTCGCTGAAAAACTGTTTTTT | CASSQDRDRVAEKLFF
TRBD2 | TRBJ2-1 | NA | TRBV18 | TGTGCCAGCTCACCATCCGGGACTAGCGATCTCACGGAGTTCTTC | CASSPSGTSDLTEFF
NA | TRBJ1-2 | NA | TRBV7-9 | TGTGCCAGCAGCTTGGGGGACAACTATGGCTACACCTTC | CASSLGDNYGYTF
TRBD2 | TRBJ2-1 | NA | TRBV6-4 | TGTGCCAGCAGTGAAATAGCGGGAGAGGGCAATGAGCAGTTCTTC | CASSEIAGEGNEQFF
NA | TRBJ2-7 | many | TRBV6-5 | TGTGCCAGCAGTTACGGAACAGGGAACCTATACGAGCAGTACTTC | CASSYGTGNLYEQYF
NA | TRBJ2-3 | NA | TRBV4-2 | TGTGCCAGCAACTGGAACGTGAGGGCCCACACAGATACGCAGTATTTT | CASNWNVRAHTDTQYF
NA | TRBJ2-4 | NA | TRBV5-1 | TGCGCCAGCAGCTTGGCCGGGACCGAAAACATTCAGTACTTC | CASSLAGTENIQYF
TRBD2 | TRBJ2-7 | NA | TRBV5-1 | TGCGCCAGCAGCCCGGGGACTAGCGGCTACGAGCAGTACTTC | CASSPGTSGYEQYF
TRBD1 | TRBJ1-1 | NA | TRBV6-7 | TGTGCCAGCAGTTACCCGACAGGGGACTTGAACACTGAAGCTTTCTTT | CASSYPTGDLNTEAFF
NA | TRBJ2-3 | once | TRBV15 | TGTGCCACCAGCAGAGATCGGGCAGGGGGCACAGATACGCAGTATTTT | CATSRDRAGGTDTQYF
TRBD1 | TRBJ1-2 | NA | TRBV28 | TGTGCCAGCAGGGGTTCCCGGGACAGGGACTATGGCTACACCTTC | CASRGSRDRDYGYTF
NA | TRBJ1-4 | few | TRBV29-1 | TGCAGCGTTGTGGATAATGAAAAACTGTTTTTT | CSVVDNEKLFF
NA | TRBJ2-7 | NA | TRBV30 | TGTGCCTGGAGTGCACAGGGCTACGAGCAGTACTTC | CAWSAQGYEQYF
TRBD1 | TRBJ1-2 | NA | TRBV30 | TGTGCCTGGAGTGGCTCCAGGGGGCAATATGGCTACACCTTC | CAWSGSRGQYGYTF